The 24 T cell receptor beta chains below come from one sample, sequenced in a study of radiation and T cells in renal cell carcinoma (dated by TCRdb to about 2020). The time point label, read with the paper, signifies: blood 2 weeks post-SBRT. The treatment or condition label, read with the paper, signifies: 15 Gy SBRT to primary tumor, nephrectomy 4 weeks later. Libraries were prepared through the immunoSEQ multiplex PCR assay. TCRdb carries this immuneACCESS record with in-frame sequences only. Its versions omit some clonotypes, under half of them owing to an unresolved V gene in the studies checked, with the rest unexplained. In all, the sample holds some 72,000 clones, and roughly 80% of those were seen once. The ten largest clones represent almost 6% of the sample. Sequenced material: blood, taken from a patient whose treatment included radiotherapy and nephrectomy. All receptors come from a man aged 55 to 70 with renal cell carcinoma.

In nucleotides, the CDR3 is TGTGCCAGTAGTACGGCGAGCGTGGATGGAAACACCATATATTTT. Protein product: CASSTASVDGNTIYF. The chain combines TRBV19 with TRBJ1-3; D remains ambiguous. Germline CDR1 LNHDA, CDR2 SQIVND (reference sequence). This CDR3 contains 15 residues. V shed 4 bases and J shed 3 bases, with 13 bases lying between them.

The V gene is TRBV6-1, the J gene TRBJ2-5; 7 bases line up with TRBD1. CDR3 size: 13 residues. Germline V gives CDR1 MNHNS, CDR2 SASEGT. J lost 1 base, V lost 6 bases, and 2 bases had no gene match. Here the CDR3 DNA reads TGTGCCAGCAGGGGGACAGCCCAAGAGACCCAGTACTTC. It translates to CASRGTAQETQYF.

This clone was recorded only once. This rearrangement joins TRBV4-3 to TRBJ2-7; D is possibly TRBD1 (5 bases). Looked up from germline, CDR1 is LGHNA and CDR2 is YSLEER. This CDR3 has 14 residues. V lost 4 bases, J lost 3 bases, and 13 bases lay in between. In DNA form, the CDR3 reads TGCGCCAGCAGCCCCCAACGTGACAGCTACGAGCAGTACTTC. Amino acids: CASSPQRDSYEQYF.

The chain recombines TRBV5-1 with TRBJ2-5; 11 nucleotides agree with TRBD2. Germline-derived CDR1 and CDR2 are SGHRS and YFSETQ. The junction had 4 bases not matched to a gene; V was cut back by 0 bases and J by 0 bases. CDR3 length: 17 residues. The CDR3, as DNA: TGCGCCAGCAGCTTGGCCCGACTAGCGGGAAACCAAGAGACCCAGTACTTC. Its protein product is CASSLARLAGNQETQYF.

The table lists this clone with a count of one. The rearrangement joins TRBV27 to TRBJ2-1, with D perhaps given as TRBD1 or TRBD2 (6 bases each). The CDR3 runs to 16 residues. V was cut by 7 bases and J by 5 bases, with 21 bases left in between. Germline loops: CDR1 MNHEY, CDR2 SMNVEV (reference sequence). The CDR3 sequence: CASIRKPGGAHNEQFF. The CDR3 coding sequence is TGTGCCAGCATACGTAAGCCCGGGGGCGCCCACAATGAGCAGTTCTTC.

The rearrangement links TRBV6-5 to TRBJ1-4; the D gene is possibly TRBD1 (6 bases). Trimming pared 5 bases from V and 0 bases from J, leaving 10 bases between. Germline V gene sequence: CDR1 MNHEY, CDR2 SVGAGI. There are 15 residues in the CDR3. This chain's CDR3 is CASSLNRATNEKLFF. The CDR3 DNA reads TGTGCCAGCAGTCTCAACAGGGCAACTAATGAAAAACTGTTTTTT.

The chain couples TRBV4-1 to TRBJ2-7, with D tentatively TRBD2 (6 bases). V shed 3 bases and J shed 6 bases, with 12 bases lying between them. Germline V gives CDR1 MGHRA, CDR2 YSYEKL. The CDR3 is made up of 13 amino acids. CDR3 sequence: CASSQGGVREQYF. CDR3 coding DNA: TGCGCCAGCAGCCAGGGCGGGGTCCGCGAGCAGTACTTC.

This rearrangement joins TRBV5-1 to TRBJ2-3; D gene unclear. This CDR3 spans 15 amino acids. CDR1 is SGHRS, CDR2 YFSETQ, per germline. The germline V and J ends were trimmed by 4 bases and 1 base, with 13 bases remaining between them. In DNA, the CDR3 is TGCGCCAGCAGCCCCAACGGTGGGGGCACAGATACGCAGTATTTT. This translates into CASSPNGGGTDTQYF.

The chain employs TRBV19 and TRBJ2-1, with D uncertain. Deletions cut 4 bases from V and 3 bases from J, with 1 base between. The CDR3 totals 11 residues. Germline CDR1 LNHDA, CDR2 SQIVND (reference sequence). CDR3 sequence: CASSNYNEQFF. CDR3 nucleotides: TGTGCCAGTAGTAACTACAATGAGCAGTTCTTC.

The chain uses TRBV9 and TRBJ2-1; TRBD2 is a possible D gene (6 bases). Germline CDR1 and CDR2: SGDLS and YYNGEE. This CDR3 has 16 residues. V was trimmed by 1 base and J by 4 bases, leaving 15 bases between them. CDR3 nucleotides: TGTGCCAGCAGCGTAATTCAGGCGGGACCTTACAATGAGCAGTTCTTC. This sequence encodes CASSVIQAGPYNEQFF.

The rearrangement uses TRBV19 and TRBJ2-7; a weak D match, TRBD2 (6 bases). Germline V gives CDR1 LNHDA, CDR2 SQIVND (reference sequence). V lost 1 base and J lost 2, with 6 bases in between. The CDR3 consists of 13 residues. CDR3 in DNA: TGTGCCAGTAGTATAGGACTAGCCTACGAGCAGTACTTC. This codes for CASSIGLAYEQYF.

The genes are TRBV19 and TRBJ1-5; D is possibly TRBD1 (5 bases). With 4 bases removed from V and 5 bases from J, the gap between germline ends came to 12 bases. The CDR3 is 14 amino acids. Looked up from germline, CDR1 is LNHDA and CDR2 is SQIVND (reference sequence). The DNA for the CDR3 is TGTGCCAGTAGTAACACAGGTCGGTATCAGCCCCAGCATTTT. Translation: CASSNTGRYQPQHF.

For the CDR3, the DNA is TGTGCCAGCCTTCGGGACAGCAACACCTACGAGCAGTACTTC. Protein sequence: CASLRDSNTYEQYF. The rearrangement joins TRBV2 to TRBJ2-7; TRBD1 matches 7 bases. The length of the CDR3 is 14 residues. Per germline, CDR1 SNHLY and CDR2 FYNNEI. V was clipped by 8 bases and J by 2 bases; unmatched bases: 9.

V gene TRBV4-3 combines with J gene TRBJ2-2; D tentatively reads TRBD1 or TRBD2 (5 bases each). Germline V gene data show CDR1 as LGHNA and CDR2 as YSLEER. V gave up 0 bases and J gave up 0 bases, with 8 bases separating them. The CDR3 contains 16 residues. The CDR3 loop reads CASSQDVGANTGELFF. DNA of the CDR3: TGCGCCAGCAGCCAAGACGTGGGGGCGAACACCGGGGAGCTGTTTTTT.

This rearrangement joins TRBV29-1 to TRBJ1-2, with a tentative D call TRBD1 (6 bases). V was shortened by 5 bases and J by 4 bases, with 14 bases between the two germline ends. The germline V gene encodes CDR1 SQVTM and CDR2 ANQGSEA. CDR3 length: 13 amino acids. CDR3 loop: CSVSQGQGYGYTF. As DNA, the CDR3 is TGCAGCGTTAGTCAGGGGCAAGGCTATGGCTACACCTTC. Variable domain in full (rest from reference TRBV29-1 and TRBJ1-2): SAVISQKPSRDICQRGTSLTIQCQVDSQVTMMFWYRQQPGQSLTLIATANQGSEATYESGFVIDKFPISRPNLTFSTLTVSNMSPEDSSIYLCSVSQGQGYGYTFGSGTRLTVV.

The sample holds many counts of this clone. This chain uses TRBV2 with TRBJ1-1; TRBD1 is a possible D gene (5 bases). Deletions cut 2 bases from V and 4 bases from J, with 20 bases between. From germline, CDR1 is SNHLY and CDR2 FYNNEI. There are 17 residues in the CDR3. The DNA for the CDR3 is TGTGCCAGCAGTGAACCAATTTACGGGGGGTGGATCACTGAAGCTTTCTTT. It yields the protein CASSEPIYGGWITEAFF. Supplemented by reference TRBV2 and TRBJ1-1, the full variable domain reads EPEVTQTPSHQVTQMGQEVILRCVPISNHLYFYWYRQILGQKVEFLVSFYNNEISEKSEIFDDQFSVERPDGSNFTLKIRSTKLEDSAMYFCASSEPIYGGWITEAFFGQGTRLTVV.

The chain has TRBV4-2 and TRBJ2-1; TRBD1 matches 9 bases. CDR1 is LGHNA, CDR2 YNFKEQ, per germline. The trim removed 2 bases at V and 15 bases at J, leaving 14 bases unmatched. The CDR3 loop spans 15 amino acids. CDR3 sequence reads: CASSQRPGQGELMFF. DNA for the CDR3: TGTGCCAGCAGCCAACGTCCGGGACAGGGAGAACTGATGTTCTTC.

The chain couples TRBV14 to TRBJ2-4; tentatively, D is TRBD1 (5 bases). The CDR3 contains 15 residues. V was shortened by 1 base and J by 8 bases, with 15 bases between the two germline ends. Germline CDR1 and CDR2: SGHDN and FVKESK. Written as DNA, the CDR3 is TGTGCCAGCAGCCAAGTGCACCAGGGTGAATACATTCAGTACTTC. Its translation is CASSQVHQGEYIQYF.

The gene calls are TRBV11-3 and TRBJ2-3, with 12 bases aligning to TRBD2. The germline CDR1 and CDR2 sequences are SGHNT and YENEEA. This CDR3 contains 16 residues. With V trimmed by 5 bases and J by 0 bases, 3 bases remained unmatched. The CDR3 loop reads CASSPGLAGSTDTQYF. CDR3 in DNA: TGTGCCAGCAGCCCAGGACTAGCGGGAAGCACAGATACGCAGTATTTT.

This chain links TRBV5-6 with TRBJ2-7; 7 nucleotides line up with TRBD1. V lost 4 bases, J lost 2 bases, and 6 bases stayed unmatched. The CDR3 covers 14 residues. Germline CDR1 SGHDT, CDR2 YYEEEE. In DNA form, the CDR3 reads TGTGCCAGCAGCCAGGGACAGCAAGCCTACGAGCAGTACTTC. Its translation: CASSQGQQAYEQYF.

This sequence joins TRBV5-1 and TRBJ2-1; maybe TRBD2 (5 bases). CDR1 is SGHRS, CDR2 YFSETQ, per germline. CDR3 length: 15 residues. V was clipped by 4 bases and J by 3 bases, with 14 bases between them. CDR3: CASSPRPSGYNEQFF. CDR3 nucleotides: TGCGCCAGCAGCCCGCGGCCCAGCGGCTACAATGAGCAGTTCTTC. The full variable domain, completed using reference TRBV5-1 and TRBJ2-1, is KAGVTQTPRYLIKTRGQQVTLSCSPISGHRSVSWYQQTPGQGLQFLFEYFSETQRNKGNFPGRFSGRQFSNSRSEMNVSTLELGDSALYLCASSPRPSGYNEQFFGPGTRLTVL.

V usage is TRBV28 and J usage is TRBJ1-4, with a tentative D call TRBD1 (5 bases). V gave up 2 bases and J gave up 3 bases, with 19 bases separating them. Germline V gives CDR1 MDHEN, CDR2 SYDVKM. This CDR3 spans 18 amino acids. The CDR3 bases are TGTGCCAGCAGTTTACTTGGGGCGGGGAGGTCGGCTAATGAAAAACTGTTTTTT. The encoded protein is CASSLLGAGRSANEKLFF.

V usage is TRBV7-7 and J usage is TRBJ2-7; D may be TRBD1 or TRBD2 (6 bases each). The CDR3 loop spans 15 amino acids. In germline, CDR1 is SSHAT, CDR2 FNYEAQ (reference sequence). Trimming left V 1 base short and J 2 bases short, with 12 bases between. Written as DNA, the CDR3 is TGTGCCAGCAGCTTAGGGGCGGGGACACCCTACGAGCAGTACTTC. It codes for CASSLGAGTPYEQYF.

The chain joins TRBV28 to TRBJ1-5; D call uncertain. The V gene's germline CDR1 is MDHEN and CDR2 SYDVKM. Trimming shortened V by 6 bases and J by 2 bases, and 11 bases separated the two germline ends. This CDR3 spans 14 amino acids. The CDR3: CASSPGGGNQPQHF. The CDR3 DNA sequence: TGTGCCAGCAGCCCAGGTGGGGGCAATCAGCCCCAGCATTTT.